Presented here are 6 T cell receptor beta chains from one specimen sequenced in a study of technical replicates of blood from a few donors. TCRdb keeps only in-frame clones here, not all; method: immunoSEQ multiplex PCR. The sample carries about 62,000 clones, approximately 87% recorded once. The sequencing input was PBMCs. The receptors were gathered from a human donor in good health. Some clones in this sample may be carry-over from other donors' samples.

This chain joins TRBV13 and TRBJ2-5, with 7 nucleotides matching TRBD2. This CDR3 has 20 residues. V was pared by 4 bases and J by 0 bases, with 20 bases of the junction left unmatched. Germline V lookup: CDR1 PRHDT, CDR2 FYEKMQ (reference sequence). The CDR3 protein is CASSSAGPQRDVPYQETQYF. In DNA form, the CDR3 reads TGTGCCAGCAGCTCCGCGGGGCCCCAGCGGGATGTCCCCTACCAAGAGACCCAGTACTTC.

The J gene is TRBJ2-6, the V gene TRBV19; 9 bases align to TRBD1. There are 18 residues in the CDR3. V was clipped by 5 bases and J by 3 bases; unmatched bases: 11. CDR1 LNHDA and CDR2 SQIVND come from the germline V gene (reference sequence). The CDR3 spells CASSALGDRVSGANVLTF. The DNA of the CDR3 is TGTGCCAGTAGTGCTCTCGGGGACAGGGTTAGTGGGGCCAACGTCCTGACTTTC.

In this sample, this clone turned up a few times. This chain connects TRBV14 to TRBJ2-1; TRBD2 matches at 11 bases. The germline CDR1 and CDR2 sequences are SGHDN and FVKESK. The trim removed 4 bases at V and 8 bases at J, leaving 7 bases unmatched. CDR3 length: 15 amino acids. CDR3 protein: CASSPETSGAYEQFF. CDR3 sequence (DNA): TGTGCCAGCAGCCCAGAGACTAGCGGGGCTTATGAGCAGTTCTTC.

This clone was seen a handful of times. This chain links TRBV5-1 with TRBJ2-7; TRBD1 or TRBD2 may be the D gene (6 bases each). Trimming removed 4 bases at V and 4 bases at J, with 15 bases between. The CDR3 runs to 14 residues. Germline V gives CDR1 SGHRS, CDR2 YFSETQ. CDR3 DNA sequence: TGCGCCAGCAGCCTGGCGGGGACACCATACGAGCAGTACTTC. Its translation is CASSLAGTPYEQYF.

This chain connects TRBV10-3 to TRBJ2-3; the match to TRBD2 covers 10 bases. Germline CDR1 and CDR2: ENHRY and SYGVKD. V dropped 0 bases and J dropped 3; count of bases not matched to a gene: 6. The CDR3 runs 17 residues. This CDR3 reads CAISESKLAGVTDTQYF. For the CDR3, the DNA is TGTGCCATCAGTGAGTCTAAGCTAGCGGGAGTTACAGATACGCAGTATTTT.

The CDR3 DNA follows: TGTGCCAGCAGCCCAGGGACAGGGCGAACTAACACTGAAGCTTTCTTT. As protein: CASSPGTGRTNTEAFF. The V call is TRBV7-8, the J call TRBJ1-1; 9 bases agree with TRBD1. The CDR3 spans 16 residues. Germline trimming cut 5 bases from V and 2 bases from J; bases unmatched to any gene: 9. CDR1 is SGHVS and CDR2 is FQNEAQ in the germline V gene. Full variable domain (missing parts from reference TRBV7-8 and TRBJ1-1): GAGVSQSPRYKVAKRGQDVALRCDPISGHVSLFWYQQALGQGPEFLTYFQNEAQLDKSGLPSDRFFAERPEGSVSTLKIQRTQQEDSAVYLCASSPGTGRTNTEAFFGQGTRLTVV.